These T cell receptor beta chains were read from a single sample in a study of cytotoxic CD8 clonotypes in ibrutinib-treated CLL. The assay was immunoSEQ multiplex PCR, and TCRdb's table has in-frame clones only and misses some. The sample holds some 300,000 clones, roughly 80% seen once. Sequencing was performed on PBMCs, taken before ibrutinib treatment. The receptors shown here come from a human donor with chronic lymphocytic leukemia. Both conserved end residues are trimmed from each CDR3. The size field is filled for only some rows; it gives once, few, many or a size class.

TRBV28,TRBJ2-1,13,few,ASSFYSGSYNEQF
TRBV6-6,TRBJ2-7,14,-,ASSYSVLAENYEQY
TRBV10-1,TRBJ1-5,14,-,ASSGGEERSNQPQH
TRBV7-9,TRBJ1-1,11,-,ASSAQGSVEAF
TRBV11-3,TRBJ2-7,13,-,ASSPGQGSSYEQY
TRBV6-5,TRBJ2-2,11,-,ASTITGAGELF
TRBV5-5,TRBJ2-1,13,-,ASSPRGGSYNEQF
TRBV12-5,TRBJ2-3,11,-,ASGLRGTDTQY
TRBV4-1,TRBJ2-7,14,few,ASSPGLDRGSYEQY
TRBV5-1,TRBJ1-1,15,-,ASSLRLAEGLHTEAF
TRBV7-2,TRBJ2-7,9,-,ASSLSYEQY
TRBV10-1,TRBJ1-1,11,-,ASEVTQGIEAF
TRBV5-1,TRBJ2-5,12,-,ASSFMGGRETQY
TRBV28,TRBJ2-7,11,once,ATEVGVRYEQY
TRBV27,TRBJ2-7,13,-,ASSQTGGFVYEQY
TRBV7-2,TRBJ1-1,14,-,ASSSSSLGMNTEAF
TRBV20-1,TRBJ1-1,9,once,SSMGTAEAF
TRBV6-6,TRBJ2-7,10,-,ASGDASYEQY
TRBV5-6,TRBJ2-7,14,-,ASSLVASGRADEQY
TRBV7-9,TRBJ1-5,13,-,ASSFSGQVNQPQH
TRBV19,TRBJ2-3,12,-,ASREGRSTDTQY
TRBV5-1,TRBJ2-1,15,-,ASSLAWVGTGGNEQF
TRBV7-9,TRBJ2-5,11,few,ASTSEEQETQY
TRBV4-1,TRBJ1-2,13,-,ASSQEVPGAGGYT
TRBV25-1,TRBJ2-7,12,once,ASSDSQGAYEQY
TRBV9,TRBJ2-1,14,-,ASSVGLAGGGAEQF
TRBV14,TRBJ2-2,12,-,ASSRHSNTGELF
TRBV7-2,TRBJ2-1,13,once,ASSLVGTSGNEQF
TRBV14,TRBJ2-3,13,-,ASSQGYKNGLTQY
TRBV14,TRBJ2-7,14,-,ASSHTTSKTSYEQY
TRBV5-6,TRBJ1-2,16,-,ASSSRPGQGIGLGGYT
TRBV28,TRBJ1-4,13,-,ASSLWQGEGEKLF
TRBV28,TRBJ1-2,12,-,ASNIQQGNYGYT
TRBV4-1,TRBJ2-7,14,few,ASSQRVPGAGYEQY
TRBV5-1,TRBJ1-1,11,-,ASSLGTDRPAF
TRBV6-5,TRBJ2-1,11,-,ASSSGLYNEQF
TRBV25-1,TRBJ2-2,11,-,ASTGGSTGELF
TRBV5-6,TRBJ2-7,14,-,ASSSYTGTANYEQY
TRBV7-7,TRBJ2-5,14,few,ASSPGWSGLQETQY
TRBV30,TRBJ2-1,9,-,AWNRVYEQF
TRBV7-9,TRBJ2-7,12,-,ASSSEGTAYEQY
TRBV14,TRBJ2-3,9,-,ASSAGDTQY
TRBV7-6,TRBJ2-1,12,-,ASSLVPRSDEQF
TRBV6-6,TRBJ1-1,12,-,ASSYRQGGTEAF
TRBV29-1,TRBJ2-7,12,-,SARPSTGAYEQY
TRBV5-4,TRBJ2-2,12,-,ASSSGTYTGELF
TRBV30,TRBJ2-5,11,-,AWSVRGTETQY
TRBV15,TRBJ2-2,9,once,ATRQGAELF
TRBV11-2,TRBJ1-2,13,-,ASSLYGEANYGYT
TRBV28,TRBJ2-7,9,-,ASGVSYEQY
TRBV2,TRBJ1-3,12,-,ASRKQVSGNTIY
TRBV5-1,TRBJ1-2,13,-,ASSQIQGDFYGYT
TRBV6-5,TRBJ1-4,13,-,ASSYSLNGEEKLF
TRBV9,TRBJ2-2,14,-,ASSTRTGTGLGELF
TRBV15,TRBJ1-5,13,-,ATSRVSYSNQPQH
TRBV27,TRBJ2-1,13,once,ASSFQTSGRGEQF
TRBV18,TRBJ2-7,12,-,ASSPGASPYEQY
TRBV9,TRBJ2-1,14,-,ASSVAVGHPYNEQF
TRBV7-9,TRBJ2-7,12,-,ASSSLDSSYEQY